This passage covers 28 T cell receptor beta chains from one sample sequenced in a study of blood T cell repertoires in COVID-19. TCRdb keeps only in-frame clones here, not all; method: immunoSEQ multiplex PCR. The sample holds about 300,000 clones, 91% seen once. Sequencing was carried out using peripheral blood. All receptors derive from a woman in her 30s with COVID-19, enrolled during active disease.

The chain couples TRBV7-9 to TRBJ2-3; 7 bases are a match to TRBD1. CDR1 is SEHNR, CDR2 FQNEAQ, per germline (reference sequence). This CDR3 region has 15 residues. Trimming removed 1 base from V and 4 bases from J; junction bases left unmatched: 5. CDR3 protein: CASSLVVGGADTQYF. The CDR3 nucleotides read TGTGCCAGCAGCTTAGTTGTAGGGGGCGCAGATACGCAGTATTTT.

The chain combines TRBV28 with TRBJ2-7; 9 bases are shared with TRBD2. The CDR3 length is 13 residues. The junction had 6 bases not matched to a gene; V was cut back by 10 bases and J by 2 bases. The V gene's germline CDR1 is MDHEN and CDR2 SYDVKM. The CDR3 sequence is CATTSGWPYEQYF. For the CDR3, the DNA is TGTGCCACAACTAGCGGGTGGCCCTACGAGCAGTACTTC.

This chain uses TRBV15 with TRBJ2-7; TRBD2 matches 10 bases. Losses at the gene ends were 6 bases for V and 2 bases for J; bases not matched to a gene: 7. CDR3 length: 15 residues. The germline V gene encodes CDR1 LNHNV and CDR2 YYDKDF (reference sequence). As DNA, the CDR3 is TGTGCCACCAGGGCCGGGACTAGCGCGCCCTACGAGCAGTACTTC. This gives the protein CATRAGTSAPYEQYF.

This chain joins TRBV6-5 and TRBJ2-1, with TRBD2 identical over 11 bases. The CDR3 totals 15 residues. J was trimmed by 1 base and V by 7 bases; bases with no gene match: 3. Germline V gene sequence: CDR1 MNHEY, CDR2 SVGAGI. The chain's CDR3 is CASNLAGGSYNEQFF. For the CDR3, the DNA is TGTGCCAGCAATCTAGCGGGAGGTTCCTACAATGAGCAGTTCTTC.

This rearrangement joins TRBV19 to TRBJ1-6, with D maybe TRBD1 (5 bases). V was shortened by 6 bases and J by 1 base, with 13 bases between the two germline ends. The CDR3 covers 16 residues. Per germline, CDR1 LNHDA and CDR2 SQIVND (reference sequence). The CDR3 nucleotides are TGTGCCAGTAGGTCGCCGGGGGGATCCTATAATTCACCCCTCCACTTT. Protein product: CASRSPGGSYNSPLHF.

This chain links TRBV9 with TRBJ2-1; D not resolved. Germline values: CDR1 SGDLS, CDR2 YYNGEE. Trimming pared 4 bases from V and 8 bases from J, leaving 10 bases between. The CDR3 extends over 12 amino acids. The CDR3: CASSSQQYEQFF. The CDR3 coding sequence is TGTGCCAGCAGCTCCCAACAATATGAGCAGTTCTTC.

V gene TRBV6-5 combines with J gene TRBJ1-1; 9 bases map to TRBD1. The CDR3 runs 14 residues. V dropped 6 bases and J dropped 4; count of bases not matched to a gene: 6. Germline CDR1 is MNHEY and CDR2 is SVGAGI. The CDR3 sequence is CASSMDRGGTEAFF. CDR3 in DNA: TGTGCCAGCAGCATGGACAGGGGAGGCACTGAAGCTTTCTTT.

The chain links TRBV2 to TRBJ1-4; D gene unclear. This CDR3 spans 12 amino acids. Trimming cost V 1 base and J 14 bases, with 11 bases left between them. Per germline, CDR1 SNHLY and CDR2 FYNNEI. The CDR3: CASSEEARRLFF. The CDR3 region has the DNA TGTGCCAGCAGTGAAGAAGCCAGGAGGCTGTTTTTT.

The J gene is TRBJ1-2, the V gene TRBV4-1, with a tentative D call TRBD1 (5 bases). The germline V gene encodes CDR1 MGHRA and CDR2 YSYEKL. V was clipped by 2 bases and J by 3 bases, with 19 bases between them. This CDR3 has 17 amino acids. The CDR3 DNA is TGCGCCAGCAGCCAAAACCCCCCGACAGTTTACGACTATGGCTACACCTTC. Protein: CASSQNPPTVYDYGYTF.

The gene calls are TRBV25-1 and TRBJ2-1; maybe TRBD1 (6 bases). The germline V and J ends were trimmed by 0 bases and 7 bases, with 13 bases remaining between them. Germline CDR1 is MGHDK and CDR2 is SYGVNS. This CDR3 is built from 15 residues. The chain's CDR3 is CASSEYTRGWNEQFF. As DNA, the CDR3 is TGTGCCAGCAGTGAATATACGAGGGGGTGGAATGAGCAGTTCTTC.

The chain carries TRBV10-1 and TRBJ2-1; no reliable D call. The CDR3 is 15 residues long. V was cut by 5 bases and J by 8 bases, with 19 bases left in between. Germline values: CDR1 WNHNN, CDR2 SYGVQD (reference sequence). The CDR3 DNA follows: TGCGCCAGCAGTATAGGAGAATCACCAACGGATGAGCAGTTCTTC. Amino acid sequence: CASSIGESPTDEQFF.

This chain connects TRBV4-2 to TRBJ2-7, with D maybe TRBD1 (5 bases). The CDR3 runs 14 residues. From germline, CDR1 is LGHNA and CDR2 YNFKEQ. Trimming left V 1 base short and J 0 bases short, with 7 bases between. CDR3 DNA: TGTGCCAGCAGCCAAGGACAGAGCTCCTACGAGCAGTACTTC. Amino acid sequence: CASSQGQSSYEQYF.

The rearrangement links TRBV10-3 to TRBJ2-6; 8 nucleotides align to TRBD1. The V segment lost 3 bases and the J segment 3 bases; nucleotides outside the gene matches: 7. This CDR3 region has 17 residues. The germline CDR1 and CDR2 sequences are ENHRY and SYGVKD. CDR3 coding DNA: TGTGCCATCAGTGAAGGACAGGGAGTGCGTGGGGCCAACGTCCTGACTTTC. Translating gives CAISEGQGVRGANVLTF.

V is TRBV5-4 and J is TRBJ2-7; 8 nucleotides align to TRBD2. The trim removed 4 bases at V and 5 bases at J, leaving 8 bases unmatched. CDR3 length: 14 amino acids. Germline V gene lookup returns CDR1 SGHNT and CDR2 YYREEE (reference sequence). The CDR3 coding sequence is TGTGCCAGCAGCATAACGGGAGGGCTAAACGAGCAGTACTTC. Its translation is CASSITGGLNEQYF.

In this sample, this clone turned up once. The CDR3 DNA is TGCGCCAGCAGCTCCGGGACTCTGCGGGAAGGGGCTAATGAAAAACTGTTTTTT. This codes for CASSSGTLREGANEKLFF. This chain uses TRBV5-1 with TRBJ1-4, with TRBD1 as a possible D gene (5 bases). Looked up from germline, CDR1 is SGHRS and CDR2 is YFSETQ. CDR3 length: 18 residues. The V and J ends lost 3 bases and 3 bases respectively, with 21 bases between them.

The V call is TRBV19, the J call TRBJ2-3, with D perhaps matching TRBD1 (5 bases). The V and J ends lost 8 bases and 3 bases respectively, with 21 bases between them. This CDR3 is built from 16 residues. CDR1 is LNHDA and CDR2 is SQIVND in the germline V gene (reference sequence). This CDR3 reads CASLPPTAKSTDTQYF. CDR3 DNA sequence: TGTGCCAGTTTACCCCCGACAGCCAAAAGTACAGATACGCAGTATTTT.

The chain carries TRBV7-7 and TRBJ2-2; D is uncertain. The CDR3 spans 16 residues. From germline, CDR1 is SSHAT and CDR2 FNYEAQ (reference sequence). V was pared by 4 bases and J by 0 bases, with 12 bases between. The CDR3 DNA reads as TGTGCCAGCAGCTCTACCCAGGCCCCGAACACCGGGGAGCTGTTTTTT. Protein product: CASSSTQAPNTGELFF.

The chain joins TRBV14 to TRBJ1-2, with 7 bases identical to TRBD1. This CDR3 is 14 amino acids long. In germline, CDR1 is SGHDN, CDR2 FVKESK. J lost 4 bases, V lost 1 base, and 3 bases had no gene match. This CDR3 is CASSQGTGGYGYTF. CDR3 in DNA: TGTGCCAGCAGCCAAGGGACAGGAGGCTATGGCTACACCTTC. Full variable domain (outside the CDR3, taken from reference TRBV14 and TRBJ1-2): EAGVTQFPSHSVIEKGQTVTLRCDPISGHDNLYWYRRVMGKEIKFLLHFVKESKQDESGMPNNRFLAERTGGTYSTLKVQPAELEDSGVYFCASSQGTGGYGYTFGSGTRLTVV.

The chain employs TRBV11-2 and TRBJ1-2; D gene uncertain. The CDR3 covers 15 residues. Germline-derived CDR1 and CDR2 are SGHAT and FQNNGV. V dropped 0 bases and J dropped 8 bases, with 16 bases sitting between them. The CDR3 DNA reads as TGTGCCAGCAGCTTAGATATCGCTGGGCTTTACGGCTACACCTTC. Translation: CASSLDIAGLYGYTF.

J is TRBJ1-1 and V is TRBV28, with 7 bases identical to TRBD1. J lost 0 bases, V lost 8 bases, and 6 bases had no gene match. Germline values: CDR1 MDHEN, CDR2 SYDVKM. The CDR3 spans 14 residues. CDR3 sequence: CASRGGNLNTEAFF. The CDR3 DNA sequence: TGTGCCAGCCGAGGGGGCAATTTGAACACTGAAGCTTTCTTT. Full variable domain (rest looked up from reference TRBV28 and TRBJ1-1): DVKVTQSSRYLVKRTGEKVFLECVQDMDHENMFWYRQDPGLGLRLIYFSYDVKMKEKGDIPEGYSVSREKKERFSLILESASTNQTSMYLCASRGGNLNTEAFFGQGTRLTVV.

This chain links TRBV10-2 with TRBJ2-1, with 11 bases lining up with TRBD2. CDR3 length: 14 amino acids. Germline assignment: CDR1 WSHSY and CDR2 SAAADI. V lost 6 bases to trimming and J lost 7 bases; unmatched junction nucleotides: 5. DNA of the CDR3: TGCGCCAGCAGAGTAGCGGGAGGGTCGAATGAGCAGTTCTTC. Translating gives CASRVAGGSNEQFF.

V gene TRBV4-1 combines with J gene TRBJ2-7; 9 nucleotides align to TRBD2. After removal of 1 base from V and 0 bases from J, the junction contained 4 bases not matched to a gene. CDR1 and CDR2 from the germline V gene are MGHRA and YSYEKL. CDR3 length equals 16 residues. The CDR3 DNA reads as TGCGCCAGCAGCCAAGGGCTAGCGGGAAGCTCCTACGAGCAGTACTTC. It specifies CASSQGLAGSSYEQYF.

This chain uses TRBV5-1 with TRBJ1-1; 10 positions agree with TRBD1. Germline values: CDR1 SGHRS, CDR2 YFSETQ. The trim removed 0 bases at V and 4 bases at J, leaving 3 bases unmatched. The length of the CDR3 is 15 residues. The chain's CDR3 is CASSLARTGGTEAFF. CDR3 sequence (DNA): TGCGCCAGCAGCTTGGCTAGGACAGGGGGCACTGAAGCTTTCTTT.

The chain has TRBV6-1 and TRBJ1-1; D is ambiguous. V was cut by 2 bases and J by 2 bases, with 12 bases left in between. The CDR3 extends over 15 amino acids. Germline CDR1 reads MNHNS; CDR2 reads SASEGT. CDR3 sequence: CASSEPRTVNTEAFF. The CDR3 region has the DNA TGTGCCAGCAGTGAACCCCGTACAGTAAACACTGAAGCTTTCTTT.

Here the CDR3 DNA reads TGTGCCAGCAGCCAAGGTCAGAATAATTCACCCCTCCACTTT. Protein sequence: CASSQGQNNSPLHF. This chain joins TRBV3-1 (or the pseudogene TRBV3-2) and TRBJ1-6; D is undetermined. The V end lost 1 base, the J end lost 5 bases, and 6 bases lay between the germline ends. This CDR3 region has 14 residues. Germline CDR1 reads LGHDT; CDR2 reads YNNKEL (reference sequence).

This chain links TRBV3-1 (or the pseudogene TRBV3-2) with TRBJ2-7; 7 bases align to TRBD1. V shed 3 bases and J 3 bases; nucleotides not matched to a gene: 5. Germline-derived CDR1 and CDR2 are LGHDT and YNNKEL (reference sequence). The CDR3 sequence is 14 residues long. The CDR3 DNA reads TGTGCCAGCAGCCAGTCCGGACAGGTCTACGAGCAGTACTTC. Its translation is CASSQSGQVYEQYF.

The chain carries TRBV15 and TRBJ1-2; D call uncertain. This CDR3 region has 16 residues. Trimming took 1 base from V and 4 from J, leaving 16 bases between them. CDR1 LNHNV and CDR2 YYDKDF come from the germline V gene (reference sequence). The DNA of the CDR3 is TGTGCCACCAGCAGAGGAGTCGGAGGATCCCCCTATGGCTACACCTTC. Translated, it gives CATSRGVGGSPYGYTF.

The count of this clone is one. CDR3 region: CASRPGHETGELFF. DNA for the CDR3: TGTGCCAGCAGGCCGGGACATGAGACCGGGGAGCTGTTTTTT. V gene TRBV7-2 combines with J gene TRBJ2-2; a possible D gene is TRBD1 (6 bases). The CDR3 sequence is 14 residues long. Germline values: CDR1 SGHTA, CDR2 FQGNSA. The V end was cut by 6 bases, the J end by 5 bases, with 13 bases between.